This TCR beta chain was retrieved from a study of T cells after yellow fever vaccination. TCRdb reprocessed the 5' RACE reads via MiXCR and lists one record per CDR3 protein. The sample consists of 300,000 to 400,000 distinct CDR3 sequences, around 10% of them appearing once. The germline gives CDR1 SGDLS, CDR2 YYNGEE. V lost 2 bases and J 3 bases, leaving 9 bases between the germline ends. CDR3 size: 14 residues. Study findings and constraints: Among all clonotypes, a small share was observed in both CD4 and CD8 compartments.

With regard to this clonotype: Its matching antigen is unknown.

The TCR was taken from a man younger than 35 who received the YFV17D yellow fever vaccine. The sample here was CD4+ T cells sorted from PBMCs, taken 45 days after the yellow fever booster vaccination. This rearrangement joins TRBV9 to TRBJ1-3; perhaps TRBD1 as D (5 bases). The chain's CDR3 is CASSVGGYGNTIYF. CDR3 nucleotide sequence: TGTGCCAGCAGCGTTGGGGGGTATGGAAACACCATATATTTT. The full variable domain, with the rest looked up from reference TRBV9 and TRBJ1-3, is DSGVTQTPKHLITATGQRVTLRCSPRSGDLSVYWYQQSLDQGLQFLIQYYNGEERAKGNILERFSAQQFPDLHSELNLSSLELGDSALYFCASSVGGYGNTIYFGEGSWLTVV.